This T cell receptor (beta chain) originates from a study of T cell changes during pregnancy in multiple sclerosis (dated by TCRdb to 2018 to 2020). Regarding the study in general: The study examined how the T cell repertoire changed over the course of pregnancy in women with multiple sclerosis.

The V and J ends are trimmed by 5 bases and 4 bases, leaving 18 bases between them. The germline V gene sets CDR1 to SGHVS and CDR2 to FQNEAQ. The CDR3, from cysteine to phenylalanine, totals 16 residues. Only the CDR3 part of the read is kept: 48 bases, read in frame from the first base. Libraries were built with the immunoSEQ multiplex PCR assay. TCRdb stores this immuneACCESS table with in-frame sequences only. Part of the clones is absent; in the studies checked, under half of the shortfall reflects unresolved V genes, and no reason is known for the rest. Here the sample has about 13,000 clones; about nine tenths occur a single time. In total, the top ten clones hold 9.5% to 15% of the sample. This clone was picked up one time. The clone's antigen remains unknown. No qualities accompany the bases; no much larger clone lies one base away.

Sequencing was performed on CD8+ T cells from peripheral blood mononuclear cells, taken after pregnancy. Rearrangement joined TRBV7-8 to TRBJ1-5; TRBD1 is a possible D gene, resting on 5 matching bases. The sequence came from a female donor in good health, enrolled as a control in a pregnancy study. The sequenced DNA: TGTGCCAGCAGCCCCATGACAGCGAACGGGAATCAGCCCCAGCATTTT. Its translation is CASSPMTANGNQPQHF. Extended through the reference TRBV7-8 and TRBJ1-5 proteins, this CDR3 yields the full variable domain: GAGVSQSPRYKVAKRGQDVALRCDPISGHVSLFWYQQALGQGPEFLTYFQNEAQLDKSGLPSDRFFAERPEGSVSTLKIQRTQQEDSAVYLCASSPMTANGNQPQHFGDGTRLSIL.